A selection of T cell receptor beta chains follows, all from one sample in a study of blood T cell repertoires in COVID-19. Some clones are missing from TCRdb's copy, which holds only in-frame ones; the method was immunoSEQ multiplex PCR. The sample includes almost 250,000 clones, 85% to 90% of them seen just once. The specimen sequenced was PBMCs or T cells enriched from blood (not recorded which). These TCRs come from a woman under 40 who had recovered from COVID-19. Each CDR3 is given with its conserved first and last residue. Each record gives: V gene, clone size, J gene, D gene, CDR3 DNA, CDR3 protein. D genes are given only for firm matches. Only some rows state a clone size, as once, few, many or a class for expanded clones.

v_call: TRBV20-1; clone_size: -; j_call: TRBJ2-3; d_call: TRBD2; cdr3_nt: TGCAGTGCTCAGCGGGAGGATACGCAGTATTTT; cdr3_aa: CSAQREDTQYF
v_call: TRBV29-1; clone_size: few; j_call: TRBJ1-2; d_call: -; cdr3_nt: TGCAGCGTTGATCACCGGGGTTATGGCTACACCTTC; cdr3_aa: CSVDHRGYGYTF
v_call: TRBV12-5; clone_size: -; j_call: TRBJ1-1; d_call: TRBD1; cdr3_nt: TGTGCTAGTGCCAAGATCGGACAGGGCCGGTGGTACACTGAAGCTTTCTTT; cdr3_aa: CASAKIGQGRWYTEAFF
v_call: TRBV30; clone_size: -; j_call: TRBJ1-4; d_call: TRBD1; cdr3_nt: TGTGCCTGGAGTGCGGGACAGTATAATGAAAAACTGTTTTTT; cdr3_aa: CAWSAGQYNEKLFF
v_call: TRBV7-9; clone_size: many; j_call: TRBJ2-1; d_call: -; cdr3_nt: TGTGCCAGCAGCTTAGTAGGGACTCTCGACAATGAGCAGTTCTTC; cdr3_aa: CASSLVGTLDNEQFF
v_call: TRBV5-4; clone_size: -; j_call: TRBJ2-5; d_call: TRBD2; cdr3_nt: TGTGCCAGCAGCTCGACAGAGCGGGAGGGGGAGACCCAGTACTTC; cdr3_aa: CASSSTEREGETQYF
v_call: TRBV18; clone_size: -; j_call: TRBJ2-2; d_call: TRBD1; cdr3_nt: TGTGCCAGCTCACCCCTTTCAGGGGGCAACACCGGGGAGCTGTTTTTT; cdr3_aa: CASSPLSGGNTGELFF
v_call: TRBV2; clone_size: once; j_call: TRBJ2-7; d_call: TRBD2; cdr3_nt: TGTGCCAGCAGGAAACTGCCGGGACTAGCGGGATCCGAGCAGTACTTC; cdr3_aa: CASRKLPGLAGSEQYF
v_call: TRBV5-1; clone_size: -; j_call: TRBJ2-1; d_call: -; cdr3_nt: TGCGCCAGCAGCTTGGACGGGGTGAGCTCCTACAATGAGCAGTTCTTC; cdr3_aa: CASSLDGVSSYNEQFF
v_call: TRBV9; clone_size: -; j_call: TRBJ2-3; d_call: TRBD2; cdr3_nt: TGTGCCAGCAGCGTAGCCCCTAGCGGGAGCACAGATACGCAGTATTTT; cdr3_aa: CASSVAPSGSTDTQYF
v_call: TRBV15; clone_size: -; j_call: TRBJ2-3; d_call: -; cdr3_nt: TGTGCCACGACGGGAGAACTTTCGGGTACGCAGTATTTT; cdr3_aa: CATTGELSGTQYF
v_call: TRBV19; clone_size: -; j_call: TRBJ2-7; d_call: -; cdr3_nt: TGTGCCAGTAGTATAGGACAGGCTCGGGAGCAGTACTTC; cdr3_aa: CASSIGQAREQYF
v_call: TRBV2; clone_size: -; j_call: TRBJ2-5; d_call: TRBD1; cdr3_nt: TGTGCCAGCAGTGAGGACAGGGGGTACCAAGAGACCCAGTACTTC; cdr3_aa: CASSEDRGYQETQYF